This T cell receptor (beta chain) was recorded in a study of T cells in Graves' hyperthyroidism and ophthalmopathy. At least ten counts were recorded for this clonotype. Amplification of TCR beta CDR3 regions used RNA as the template. Initially, a first-round RT-PCR of the TCR CDR3 employed the HTBI primer set. TCRdb itself ran the multiplex PCR reads through MiXCR, one entry per CDR3 protein. Of roughly 580,000 distinct CDR3 sequences listed, around 13% are singletons. Sequencing was performed on blood. This receptor was identified in a woman aged 25 to 39 with Graves' hyperthyroidism that later progressed to Graves' ophthalmopathy.

CDR3 protein: CASRYPRLDYEQYF. The DNA of the CDR3 is TGTGCCAGCAGATACCCCAGACTAGACTACGAGCAGTACTTC. This chain connects TRBV28 to TRBJ2-7, with a tentative D call TRBD2 (6 bases). V was cut by 6 bases and J by 3 bases, with 15 bases left in between. Germline V gene data show CDR1 as MDHEN and CDR2 as SYDVKM. The CDR3 has 14 amino acids.